The 28 T cell receptor beta chains given below trace back to one sample, sequenced in a study of blood T cell repertoires in COVID-19. Sequencing used immunoSEQ multiplex PCR; TCRdb keeps in-frame clones, though not all of them. The repertoire holds tens of thousands of clones, with about 80% as singletons. The sequenced sample consisted of peripheral blood. The receptors come from an older woman with acute or convalescent COVID-19.

This clone was seen just once. The J gene is TRBJ2-5, the V gene TRBV19, with 9 nucleotides matching TRBD1. Germline CDR1 is LNHDA and CDR2 is SQIVND (reference sequence). With 4 bases clipped from V and 5 bases from J, the junction kept 5 bases outside the gene matches. The CDR3 has 14 amino acids. CDR3 loop: CASSTQGAGETQYF. The CDR3, as DNA: TGTGCCAGTAGTACACAGGGGGCCGGGGAGACCCAGTACTTC.

The chain employs TRBV11-3 and TRBJ2-7; D is possibly TRBD2 (5 bases). This CDR3 is 15 amino acids long. Germline V gene data show CDR1 as SGHNT and CDR2 as YENEEA. With 5 bases removed from V and 7 bases from J, the gap between germline ends came to 21 bases. CDR3 residues: CASSPRRSGPREQYF. For the CDR3, the DNA is TGTGCCAGCAGCCCACGACGCAGCGGCCCTAGAGAGCAGTACTTC.

This clone was counted once. This chain links TRBV10-3 with TRBJ1-1; TRBD1 is a possible D gene (5 bases). Germline CDR1 and CDR2: ENHRY and SYGVKD. Trimming took 3 bases from V and 4 from J, leaving 9 bases between them. The length of the CDR3 is 13 residues. CDR3 sequence: CAISDGGSTEAFF. CDR3 DNA: TGTGCCATCAGTGATGGGGGGAGCACTGAAGCTTTCTTT.

The chain carries TRBV6-2 or TRBV6-3 and TRBJ2-1, with 13 bases that match TRBD2. The V gene end was trimmed by 5 bases and the J gene end by 0 bases; junction bases not matched to a gene: 10. CDR1 and CDR2 (germline): MNHEY, SVGEGT. The CDR3 has 19 amino acids. The chain's CDR3 is CASSDLGTSGVLSYNEQFF. For the CDR3, the DNA is TGTGCCAGCAGTGATCTAGGGACTAGCGGGGTTCTCTCCTACAATGAGCAGTTCTTC.

This clone was found a few times. The genes are TRBV5-6 and TRBJ1-3, with a possible D match to TRBD1 (6 bases). This CDR3 has 14 residues. Trimming left V 2 bases short and J 4 bases short, with 10 bases between. Germline V lookup: CDR1 SGHDT, CDR2 YYEEEE. DNA of the CDR3: TGTGCCAGCAGCTTTACAGGGCCCGGAAACACCATATATTTT. This sequence encodes CASSFTGPGNTIYF.

The rearrangement uses TRBV24-1 and TRBJ2-3; no clear D gene. Per germline, CDR1 KGHDR and CDR2 SFDVKD. Trimming took 4 bases from V and 0 from J, leaving 7 bases between them. This CDR3 has 14 residues. The CDR3 DNA reads TGTGCCACCAGTGACAGAGGTAGCACAGATACGCAGTATTTT. It specifies CATSDRGSTDTQYF.

This clone appeared a few times. The CDR3 here is CASSQPGQAEKLFF. In DNA form, the CDR3 reads TGTGCCAGTAGCCAACCCGGACAGGCTGAAAAACTGTTTTTT. J is TRBJ1-4 and V is TRBV19, with 7 bases lining up with TRBD1. After removal of 6 bases from V and 7 bases from J, the junction contained 8 bases not matched to a gene. CDR1 and CDR2 from the germline V gene are LNHDA and SQIVND (reference sequence). The CDR3 sequence is 14 residues long.

The rearrangement uses TRBV7-2 and TRBJ2-1, with 8 bases fitting TRBD2. From germline, CDR1 is SGHTA and CDR2 FQGNSA. V gave up 4 bases and J gave up 4 bases; unmatched junction bases: 9. The CDR3 runs to 16 residues. CDR3 loop: CASSSQRGPKYNEQFF. Here the CDR3 DNA reads TGTGCCAGCAGCTCTCAGCGGGGGCCCAAGTACAATGAGCAGTTCTTC.

The chain uses TRBV6-5 and TRBJ2-2, with D hard to call. The germline V gene encodes CDR1 MNHEY and CDR2 SVGAGI. The V end was cut by 9 bases, the J end by 2 bases, with 10 bases between. CDR3 size: 13 residues. This CDR3 reads CASTATNTGELFF. In nucleotides, the CDR3 is TGTGCCAGTACAGCCACCAACACCGGGGAGCTGTTTTTT.

The CDR3 bases are TGTGCCAGCAGCCAAGATAGGTCTGAGGGCCGGGGCACTGAAGCTTTCTTT. Its translation: CASSQDRSEGRGTEAFF. The chain has TRBV3-1 (or the pseudogene TRBV3-2) and TRBJ1-1; D unclear. This CDR3 comprises 17 residues. V lost 0 bases, J lost 4 bases, and 18 bases lay in between. From germline, CDR1 is LGHDT and CDR2 YNNKEL (reference sequence).

J is TRBJ1-2 and V is TRBV6-2 or TRBV6-3, with 9 bases fitting TRBD1. The V and J ends lost 2 bases and 7 bases, in that order; junction bases with no gene match: 2. Germline CDR1 and CDR2: MNHEY and SVGEGT. This CDR3 contains 13 residues. CDR3 coding DNA: TGTGCCAGCAGTTACGGGACAGGGAGTGGCTACACCTTC. The encoded protein is CASSYGTGSGYTF.

The chain uses TRBV27 and TRBJ1-1; TRBD1 matches at 8 bases. CDR3 length: 15 amino acids. Germline trimming cut 2 bases from V and 11 bases from J; bases unmatched to any gene: 13. Looked up from germline, CDR1 is MNHEY and CDR2 is SMNVEV (reference sequence). CDR3 DNA sequence: TGTGCCAGCAGTTTAATCCCCGGTGGGCAGGGGGCCGCTTTCTTT. Translating it yields CASSLIPGGQGAAFF.

This clone came up once. CDR3 in DNA: TGTGCCAGCAGCTTGGTCCCAGGATCTAACTATGGCTACACCTTC. This sequence encodes CASSLVPGSNYGYTF. J is TRBJ1-2 and V is TRBV5-6; D ambiguous. Germline lookup yields CDR1 SGHDT and CDR2 YYEEEE. The length of the CDR3 is 15 residues. Trimming removed 0 bases from V and 0 bases from J, with 9 bases in between.

In this sample, this clone turned up once. The CDR3 is CASSYSIAGGAYEQYF. The CDR3 DNA follows: TGTGCCAGCAGTTACTCGATAGCAGGGGGCGCCTACGAGCAGTACTTC. The gene calls are TRBV6-5 and TRBJ2-7, with 8 bases matching TRBD1. V shed 0 bases, J shed 2 bases, and the junction held 6 bases outside the gene matches. This CDR3 has 16 residues. CDR1 is MNHEY and CDR2 is SVGAGI in the germline V gene.

The chain is built from TRBV11-2 and TRBJ1-2, with D possibly TRBD1 on 5 matching bases. The V and J ends lost 0 bases and 8 bases respectively, with 10 bases between them. The germline V gene encodes CDR1 SGHAT and CDR2 FQNNGV. The CDR3 extends over 13 amino acids. In nucleotides, the CDR3 is TGTGCCAGCAGCTTAGACAGGGTTTCGGGCTACACCTTC. Amino acids: CASSLDRVSGYTF.

The J gene is TRBJ2-3, the V gene TRBV9; TRBD2 agrees at 10 bases. The CDR3 spans 16 residues. V lost 0 bases and J lost 4; bases outside the gene matches: 5. Per germline, CDR1 SGDLS and CDR2 YYNGEE. CDR3 residues: CASSVEPSGGADTQYF. The DNA for the CDR3 is TGTGCCAGCAGCGTAGAGCCCAGCGGGGGGGCAGATACGCAGTATTTT.

The chain is built from TRBV19 and TRBJ1-3; D is possibly TRBD1 (5 bases). Trimming took 5 bases from V and 9 from J, leaving 14 bases between them. This CDR3 is built from 13 residues. Germline assignment: CDR1 LNHDA and CDR2 SQIVND (reference sequence). CDR3 sequence (DNA): TGTGCCAGTAGTGCGGGGCCAGGAGGCACCATATATTTT. Its protein product is CASSAGPGGTIYF.

The V and J genes are TRBV7-9 and TRBJ1-3; D possibly corresponds to TRBD1 (5 bases). This CDR3 spans 16 amino acids. V dropped 6 bases and J dropped 3 bases, with 18 bases sitting between them. Germline CDR1 and CDR2: SEHNR and FQNEAQ (reference sequence). CDR3 bases: TGTGCCAGCAGTCCCTGGAGGGGTTGGGATGGAAACACCATATATTTT. The encoded protein is CASSPWRGWDGNTIYF.

The chain carries TRBV6-6 and TRBJ1-1; no definite D call. The CDR3 has 18 residues. V dropped 5 bases and J dropped 5 bases, with 27 bases sitting between them. Germline values: CDR1 MNHNY, CDR2 SVGAGI (reference sequence). The CDR3 here is CASSLEPEEVWARTEAFF. The CDR3 coding sequence is TGTGCCAGCAGTCTCGAGCCGGAGGAGGTTTGGGCGAGGACTGAAGCTTTCTTT.

The CDR3: CASSYFSGFSGNTIYF. The DNA for the CDR3 is TGTGCCAGCAGTTATTTTTCAGGTTTCTCTGGAAACACCATATATTTT. The rearrangement links TRBV6-5 to TRBJ1-3, with unresolved D. This CDR3 region has 16 residues. V was pared by 3 bases and J by 0 bases, with 12 bases between. Germline V lookup: CDR1 MNHEY, CDR2 SVGAGI.

This sequence joins TRBV2 and TRBJ2-5; TRBD2 aligns across 15 bases. Unmatched junction bases numbered 11, after V lost 3 bases and J lost 3 bases. This CDR3 contains 19 residues. Germline V gene data show CDR1 as SNHLY and CDR2 as FYNNEI. CDR3 sequence reads: CASSEEDTGTSGGKETQYF. As DNA, the CDR3 is TGTGCCAGCAGTGAGGAGGACACCGGGACTAGCGGGGGGAAAGAGACCCAGTACTTC.

The J gene is TRBJ1-1, the V gene TRBV11-2, with no clear D. CDR3 length equals 13 residues. Germline CDR1 SGHAT, CDR2 FQNNGV. The V and J ends lost 5 bases and 0 bases respectively, with 7 bases between them. This chain's CDR3 is CASSRQLNTEAFF. The CDR3 coding sequence is TGTGCCAGCAGCAGACAACTGAACACTGAAGCTTTCTTT.

The count of this clone is one. The genes are TRBV19 and TRBJ1-1; TRBD1 is a possible D gene (5 bases). Trimming took off 6 bases at V and 11 bases at J, with 16 bases between the two ends. CDR1 and CDR2 (germline): LNHDA, SQIVND (reference sequence). This CDR3 is built from 12 residues. CDR3 DNA sequence: TGTGCCAGTAGGAACGCAGGGTATATGGCTTTCTTT. This codes for CASRNAGYMAFF.

The V call is TRBV3-1 (or the pseudogene TRBV3-2), the J call TRBJ1-4; D is uncertain. Trimming stripped 0 bases from V and 5 bases from J, with 13 bases between. Germline V gene sequence: CDR1 LGHDT, CDR2 YNNKEL (reference sequence). The CDR3 has 16 residues. CDR3 loop: CASSQDRHSQNEKLFF. The CDR3 bases are TGTGCCAGCAGCCAAGATCGACACTCGCAGAATGAAAAACTGTTTTTT.

The rearrangement joins TRBV12-3 or TRBV12-4 to TRBJ2-5; tentative D call: TRBD2 (5 bases). The V end was cut by 1 base, the J end by 4 bases, with 7 bases between. The CDR3 length is 13 residues. CDR3 amino acids: CASSLDGVETQYF. CDR3 nucleotide sequence: TGTGCCAGCAGTTTAGACGGGGTAGAGACCCAGTACTTC.

The CDR3 protein is CASSPRQGFTEAFF. The DNA for the CDR3 is TGTGCCAGCAGCCCAAGACAGGGTTTCACTGAAGCTTTCTTT. The rearrangement uses TRBV7-8 and TRBJ1-1, with 7 bases that match TRBD1. Losses at the gene ends were 5 bases for V and 4 bases for J; bases not matched to a gene: 7. CDR1 SGHVS and CDR2 FQNEAQ come from the germline V gene. This CDR3 region has 14 residues.

The rearrangement uses TRBV19 and TRBJ2-1; D is perhaps TRBD2 (6 bases). Looked up from germline, CDR1 is LNHDA and CDR2 is SQIVND (reference sequence). The CDR3 has 14 residues. The ends were cut back, 2 bases at V and 6 bases at J, with 11 bases in the middle. The CDR3 protein is CASSIQGRINEQFF. The CDR3 nucleotides read TGTGCCAGTAGTATACAAGGGAGGATCAATGAGCAGTTCTTC.

The V call is TRBV14, the J call TRBJ2-2; weak D call: TRBD1 (6 bases). V gave up 2 bases and J gave up 4 bases, with 8 bases separating them. This CDR3 comprises 14 residues. Germline CDR1 is SGHDN and CDR2 is FVKESK. The CDR3 loop reads CASSQLGATGELFF. The CDR3 nucleotides are TGTGCCAGCAGCCAACTGGGGGCCACCGGGGAGCTGTTTTTT.